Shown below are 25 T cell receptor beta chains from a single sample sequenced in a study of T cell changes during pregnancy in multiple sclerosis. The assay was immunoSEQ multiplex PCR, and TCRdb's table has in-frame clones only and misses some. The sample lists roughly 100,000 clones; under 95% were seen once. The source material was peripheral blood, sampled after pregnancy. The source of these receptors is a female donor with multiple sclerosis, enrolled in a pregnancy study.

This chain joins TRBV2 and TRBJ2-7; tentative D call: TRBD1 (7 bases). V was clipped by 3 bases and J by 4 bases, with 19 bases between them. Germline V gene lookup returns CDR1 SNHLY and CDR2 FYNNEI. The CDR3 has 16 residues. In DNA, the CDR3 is TGTGCCAGCAGTGAGGGGAGCTCCCCAGGGGGGTACGAGCAGTACTTC. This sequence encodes CASSEGSSPGGYEQYF.

The CDR3 DNA is TGTGCCAGCAGTGAATTTAACGGGGGGGCCCTAGATACGCAGTATTTT. It specifies CASSEFNGGALDTQYF. The chain recombines TRBV6-1 with TRBJ2-3; 8 nucleotides match TRBD2. The CDR3 is 16 amino acids. Germline V gene data show CDR1 as MNHNS and CDR2 as SASEGT. V gave up 2 bases and J gave up 5 bases; unmatched junction bases: 9.

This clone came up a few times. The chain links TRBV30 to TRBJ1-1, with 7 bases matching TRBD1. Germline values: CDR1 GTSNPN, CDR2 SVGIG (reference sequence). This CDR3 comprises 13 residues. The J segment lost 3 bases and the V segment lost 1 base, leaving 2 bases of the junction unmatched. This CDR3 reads CAWSGQGYTEAFF. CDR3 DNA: TGTGCCTGGAGTGGACAGGGATACACTGAAGCTTTCTTT.

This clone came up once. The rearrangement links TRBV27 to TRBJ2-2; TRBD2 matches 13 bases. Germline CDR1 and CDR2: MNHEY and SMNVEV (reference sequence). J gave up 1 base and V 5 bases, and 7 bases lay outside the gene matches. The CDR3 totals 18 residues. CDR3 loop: CASSPTSGRARNTGELFF. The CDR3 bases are TGTGCCAGCAGTCCTACTAGCGGGAGGGCCAGGAACACCGGGGAGCTGTTTTTT.

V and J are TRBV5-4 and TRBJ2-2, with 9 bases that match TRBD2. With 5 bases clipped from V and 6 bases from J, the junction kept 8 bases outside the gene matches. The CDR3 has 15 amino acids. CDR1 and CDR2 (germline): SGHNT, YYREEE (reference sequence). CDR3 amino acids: CASRPGTSSPGELFF. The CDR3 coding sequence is TGTGCCAGCAGACCCGGGACTAGCAGTCCCGGGGAGCTGTTTTTT.

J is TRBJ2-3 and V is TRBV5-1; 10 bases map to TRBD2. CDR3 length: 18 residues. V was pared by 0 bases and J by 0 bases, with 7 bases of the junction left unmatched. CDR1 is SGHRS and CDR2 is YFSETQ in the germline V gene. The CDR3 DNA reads TGCGCCAGCAGCTTGGAAGCTAGCGGGAGCCTGAGCACAGATACGCAGTATTTT. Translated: CASSLEASGSLSTDTQYF.

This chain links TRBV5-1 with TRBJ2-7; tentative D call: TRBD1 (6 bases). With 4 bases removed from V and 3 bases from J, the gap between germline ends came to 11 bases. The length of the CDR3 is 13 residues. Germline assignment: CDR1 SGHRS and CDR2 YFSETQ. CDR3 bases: TGCGCCAGCAGCGGTGGACAGAGCTACGAGCAGTACTTC. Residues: CASSGGQSYEQYF. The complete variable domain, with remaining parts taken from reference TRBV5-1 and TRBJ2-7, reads KAGVTQTPRYLIKTRGQQVTLSCSPISGHRSVSWYQQTPGQGLQFLFEYFSETQRNKGNFPGRFSGRQFSNSRSEMNVSTLELGDSALYLCASSGGQSYEQYFGPGTRLTVT.

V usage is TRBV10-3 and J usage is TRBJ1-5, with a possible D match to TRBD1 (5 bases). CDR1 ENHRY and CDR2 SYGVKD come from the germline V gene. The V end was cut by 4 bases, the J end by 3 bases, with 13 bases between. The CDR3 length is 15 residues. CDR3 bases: TGTGCCATCAGTGGGGGGGAGGAGGTCAATCAGCCCCAGCATTTT. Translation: CAISGGEEVNQPQHF.

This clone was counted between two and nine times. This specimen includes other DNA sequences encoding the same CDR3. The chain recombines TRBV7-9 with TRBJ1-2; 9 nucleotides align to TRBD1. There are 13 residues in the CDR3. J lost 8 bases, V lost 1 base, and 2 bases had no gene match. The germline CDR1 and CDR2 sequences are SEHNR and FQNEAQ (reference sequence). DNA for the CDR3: TGTGCCAGCAGCTTAGGGACAGGGGACGGCTACACCTTC. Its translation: CASSLGTGDGYTF.

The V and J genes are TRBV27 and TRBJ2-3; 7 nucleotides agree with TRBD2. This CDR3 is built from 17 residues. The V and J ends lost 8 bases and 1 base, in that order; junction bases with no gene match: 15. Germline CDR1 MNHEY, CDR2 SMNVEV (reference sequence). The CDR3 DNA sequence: TGTGCCAGCCAACCCCCCGGTAGGGGAGGGGGCACAGATACGCAGTATTTT. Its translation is CASQPPGRGGGTDTQYF.

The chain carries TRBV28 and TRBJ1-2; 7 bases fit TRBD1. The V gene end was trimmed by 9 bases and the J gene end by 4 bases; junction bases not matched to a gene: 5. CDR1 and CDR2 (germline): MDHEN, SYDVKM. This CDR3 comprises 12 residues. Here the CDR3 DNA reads TGTGCCAGTTCCACAGGGGCCTATGGCTACACCTTC. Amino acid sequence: CASSTGAYGYTF.

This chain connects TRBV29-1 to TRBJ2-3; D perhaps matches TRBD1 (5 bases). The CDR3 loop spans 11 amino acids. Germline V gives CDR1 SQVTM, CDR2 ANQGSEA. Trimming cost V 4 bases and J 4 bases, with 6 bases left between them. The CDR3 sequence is CSVGRADTQYF. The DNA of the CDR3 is TGCAGCGTTGGCAGGGCAGATACGCAGTATTTT.

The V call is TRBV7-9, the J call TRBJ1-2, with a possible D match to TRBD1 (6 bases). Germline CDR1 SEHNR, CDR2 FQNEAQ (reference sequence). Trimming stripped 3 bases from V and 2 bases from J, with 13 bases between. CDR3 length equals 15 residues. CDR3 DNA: TGTGCCAGCAGCTTGTGGGGGCAATTCAACTATGGCTACACCTTC. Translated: CASSLWGQFNYGYTF. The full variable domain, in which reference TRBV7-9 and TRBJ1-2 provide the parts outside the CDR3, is DTGVSQNPRHKITKRGQNVTFRCDPISEHNRLYWYRQTLGQGPEFLTYFQNEAQLEKSRLLSDRFSAERPKGSFSTLEIQRTEQGDSAMYLCASSLWGQFNYGYTFGSGTRLTVV.

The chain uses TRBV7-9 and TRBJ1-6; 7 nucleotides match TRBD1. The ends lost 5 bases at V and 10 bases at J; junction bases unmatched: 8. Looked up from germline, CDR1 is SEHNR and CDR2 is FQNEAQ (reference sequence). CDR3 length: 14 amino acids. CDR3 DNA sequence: TGTGCCAGCAGCGTCGACAGGGAGGAATCACCCCTCCACTTT. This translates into CASSVDREESPLHF.

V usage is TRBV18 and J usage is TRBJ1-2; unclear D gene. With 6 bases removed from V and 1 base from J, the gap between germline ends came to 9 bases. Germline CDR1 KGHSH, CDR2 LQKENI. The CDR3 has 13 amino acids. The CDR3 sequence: CASSNRDNYGYTF. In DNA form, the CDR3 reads TGTGCCAGCTCGAATCGGGATAACTATGGCTACACCTTC.

CDR3: CSAISETQYF. The CDR3 coding sequence is TGCAGTGCCATTAGCGAGACCCAGTACTTC. This chain joins TRBV20-1 and TRBJ2-5; no clear D gene. Germline V gene sequence: CDR1 DFQATT, CDR2 SNEGSKA (reference sequence). The CDR3 spans 10 residues. The V end lost 6 bases, the J end lost 5 bases, and 7 bases lay between the germline ends.

CDR3 residues: CASSPRDYPNEQFF. In DNA form, the CDR3 reads TGTGCCAGCAGCCCCCGGGACTATCCCAATGAGCAGTTCTTC. J is TRBJ2-1 and V is TRBV5-6; 7 bases are a match to TRBD2. From germline, CDR1 is SGHDT and CDR2 YYEEEE. V shed 4 bases and J 6 bases; nucleotides not matched to a gene: 7. The CDR3 extends over 14 amino acids.

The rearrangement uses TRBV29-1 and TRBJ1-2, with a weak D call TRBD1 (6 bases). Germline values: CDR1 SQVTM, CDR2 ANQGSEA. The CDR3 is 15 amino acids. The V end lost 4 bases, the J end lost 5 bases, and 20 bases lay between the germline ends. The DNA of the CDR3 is TGCAGCGTTGGATTGGACAGCCGCCTCGTGTATGGCTACACCTTC. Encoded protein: CSVGLDSRLVYGYTF.

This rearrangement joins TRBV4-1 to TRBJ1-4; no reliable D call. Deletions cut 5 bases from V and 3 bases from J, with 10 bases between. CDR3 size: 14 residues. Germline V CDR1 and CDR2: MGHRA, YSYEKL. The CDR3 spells CASSAQDSNEKLFF. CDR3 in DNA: TGCGCCAGCAGCGCCCAGGACTCTAATGAAAAACTGTTTTTT.

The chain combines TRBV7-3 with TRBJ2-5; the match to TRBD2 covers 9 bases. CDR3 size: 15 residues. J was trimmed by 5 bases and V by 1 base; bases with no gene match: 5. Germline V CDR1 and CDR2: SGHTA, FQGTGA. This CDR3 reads CASSLNSGSVETQYF. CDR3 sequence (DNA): TGTGCCAGCAGCTTAAATAGCGGGAGTGTTGAGACCCAGTACTTC.

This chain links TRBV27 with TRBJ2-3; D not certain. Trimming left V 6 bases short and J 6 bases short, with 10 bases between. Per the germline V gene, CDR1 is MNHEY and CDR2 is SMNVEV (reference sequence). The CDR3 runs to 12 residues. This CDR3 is CASRSGADTQYF. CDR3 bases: TGTGCCAGCAGGTCCGGTGCGGATACGCAGTATTTT.

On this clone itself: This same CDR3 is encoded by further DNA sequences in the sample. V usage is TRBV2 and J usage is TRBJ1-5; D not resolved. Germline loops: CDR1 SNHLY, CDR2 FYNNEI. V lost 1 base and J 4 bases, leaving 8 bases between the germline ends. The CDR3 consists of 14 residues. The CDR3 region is CASSEGGSNQPQHF. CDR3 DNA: TGTGCCAGCAGTGAAGGCGGATCGAATCAGCCCCAGCATTTT.

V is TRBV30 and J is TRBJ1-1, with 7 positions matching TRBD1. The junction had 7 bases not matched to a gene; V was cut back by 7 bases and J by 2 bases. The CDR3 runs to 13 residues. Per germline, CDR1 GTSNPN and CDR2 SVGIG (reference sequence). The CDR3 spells CAFAQGTNTEAFF. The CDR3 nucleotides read TGTGCCTTCGCACAGGGGACCAACACTGAAGCTTTCTTT.

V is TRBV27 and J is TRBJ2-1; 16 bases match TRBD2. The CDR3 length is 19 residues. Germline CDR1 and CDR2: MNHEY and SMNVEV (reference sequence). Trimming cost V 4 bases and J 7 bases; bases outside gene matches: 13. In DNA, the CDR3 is TGTGCCAGCAGTTCGGGACTAGCGGGAGGGCCAAGGGCCGTGAATGAGCAGTTCTTC. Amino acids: CASSSGLAGGPRAVNEQFF.

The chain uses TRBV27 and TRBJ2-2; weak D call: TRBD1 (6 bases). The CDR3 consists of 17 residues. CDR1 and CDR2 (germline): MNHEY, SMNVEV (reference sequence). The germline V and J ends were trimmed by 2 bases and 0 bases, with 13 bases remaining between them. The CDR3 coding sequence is TGTGCCAGCAGTTTAGGCCGGACAGCTTCGAACACCGGGGAGCTGTTTTTT. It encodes CASSLGRTASNTGELFF.